The 31 T cell receptor beta chains in this list originate from one sample, sequenced in a study of T-cell reconstitution after alpha-beta-depleted transplantation in children (dated by TCRdb to about 2016). The sample's treatment or condition, from its label and the paper: allogeneic hematopoietic cell transplantation with graft depleted of TCRalphabeta T cells and CD19 B cells. Receptor amplification or capture employed PCR. The instrument was an Illumina HiSeq 2500. TCR library preparation used molecular barcoding, with unique molecular identifiers applied to normalize quantification of the TCRbeta repertoire. The public reads were run again by TCRdb, first through fastp at Q25 and then through MiXCR, and only productive beta chains were kept. All rows with the same CDR3 protein become a single entry with the most common DNA and genes. The sample table shows roughly 240,000 distinct CDR3 sequences, and 6.5% to 10% are seen once. 6.3% of the sample is held by the ten biggest clonotypes.

Sample: PBMCs, mostly from graft donor cells, taken 180 days after TCRalphabeta/CD19-depleted stem cell transplant. Source of these receptors: a male patient between 10 and 17 years old who had a stem cell transplant for acute lymphoblastic leukemia, so the T cells may come from the graft donor.

About this clonotype itself: This clone may be a read error of a much larger clone one base away. The chain links TRBV5-1 to TRBJ2-5; TRBD2 matches 8 bases. The length of the CDR3 is 11 residues. V was pared by 3 bases and J by 14 bases, with 6 bases of the junction left unmatched. Germline V lookup: CDR1 SGHRS, CDR2 YFSETQ. CDR3 amino acids: CASSWPGLVYF. CDR3 nucleotide sequence: TGCGCCAGCAGCTGGCCGGGACTAGTCTACTTC.

This clonotype showed up many times. The chain carries TRBV20-1 and TRBJ1-1; D might be TRBD1 (6 bases). CDR3 size: 12 residues. Trimming removed 2 bases at V and 4 bases at J, with 8 bases between. Germline CDR1 and CDR2: DFQATT and SNEGSKA (reference sequence). The CDR3 here is CSARRGSTEAFF. As DNA, the CDR3 is TGCAGTGCTAGAAGGGGGAGCACTGAAGCTTTCTTT.

This clonotype was seen many times. This chain uses TRBV6-5 with TRBJ1-1; D unresolved. Trimming stripped 0 bases from V and 8 bases from J, with 13 bases between. This CDR3 spans 14 amino acids. Looked up from germline, CDR1 is MNHEY and CDR2 is SVGAGI. CDR3 protein: CASSYSWAGLEAFF. The CDR3 bases are TGTGCCAGCAGTTACTCGTGGGCAGGCCTAGAAGCTTTCTTT.

This clonotype was found many times. This chain joins TRBV11-2 and TRBJ2-7, with D possibly matching TRBD1 (6 bases). CDR3 length equals 14 residues. Germline CDR1 is SGHAT and CDR2 is FQNNGV. With 5 bases removed from V and 4 bases from J, the gap between germline ends came to 15 bases. This CDR3 reads CASSPTGNGYEQYF. The CDR3 DNA is TGTGCCAGCAGCCCCACAGGGAACGGGTACGAGCAGTACTTC.

This clonotype was seen ten or more times. This sequence joins TRBV7-9 and TRBJ2-2; the D gene is possibly TRBD2 (6 bases). This CDR3 spans 14 amino acids. The germline CDR1 and CDR2 sequences are SEHNR and FQNEAQ (reference sequence). Trimming took 5 bases from V and 4 from J, leaving 11 bases between them. CDR3 amino acids: CASSPSTSTGELFF. In DNA, the CDR3 is TGTGCCAGCAGCCCCTCGACTAGCACCGGGGAGCTGTTTTTT.

There are many counts of this clonotype. The genes are TRBV12-3 or TRBV12-4 and TRBJ1-2; 11 nucleotides align to TRBD1. With 4 bases clipped from V and 8 bases from J, the junction kept 6 bases outside the gene matches. The CDR3 contains 14 residues. CDR3 nucleotides: TGTGCCAGCAGTTCCGGGACAGGGGGACAGGGCTACACCTTC. Protein product: CASSSGTGGQGYTF.

This clonotype was seen repeatedly, ten times or more. This chain joins TRBV5-5 and TRBJ1-1; D possibly corresponds to TRBD1 (5 bases). The germline V gene encodes CDR1 SGHKS and CDR2 YYEKEE (reference sequence). The germline V and J ends were trimmed by 2 bases and 5 bases, with 10 bases remaining between them. This CDR3 spans 13 amino acids. CDR3 region: CASSFGAGTEAFF. Written as DNA, the CDR3 is TGTGCCAGCAGCTTTGGGGCGGGGACTGAAGCTTTCTTT.

A few counts support this clonotype. The chain carries TRBV12-5 and TRBJ1-4; a possible D gene is TRBD1 (6 bases). The V gene lost 4 bases and the J gene lost 6 bases, with 12 bases spanning the gap. The germline CDR1 and CDR2 sequences are LGHNT and FRNRAP. The CDR3 spans 14 residues. CDR3 sequence: CASGSDSYHEKLFF. The CDR3 nucleotides are TGTGCTAGTGGTTCGGACAGCTACCATGAAAAACTGTTTTTT.

Only one count was recorded for this clonotype. A much larger clone differs from this one at a single base, so this may be a read error. The rearrangement links TRBV11-2 to TRBJ2-7; 9 bases align to TRBD1. J lost 6 bases, V lost 10 bases, and 10 bases had no gene match. Germline CDR1 and CDR2: SGHAT and FQNNGV. The CDR3 sequence is 13 residues long. The CDR3 reads CATLDRGGAEQYF. CDR3 DNA: TGTGCCACCCTGGACAGGGGAGGTGCCGAGCAGTACTTC. The entire variable domain, with the rest obtained from reference TRBV11-2 and TRBJ2-7, is as follows: EAGVAQSPRYKIIEKRQSVAFWCNPISGHATLYWYQQILGQGPKLLIQFQNNGVVDDSQLPKDRFSAERLKGVDSTLKIQPAKLEDSAVYLCATLDRGGAEQYFGPGTRLTVT.

At least ten counts were recorded for this clonotype. This chain's CDR3 is CASSAPGQGRGKLFF. CDR3 DNA: TGTGCCAGTAGTGCTCCGGGACAGGGAAGGGGAAAACTGTTTTTT. The chain recombines TRBV19 with TRBJ1-4; 9 bases align to TRBD1. V shed 5 bases and J 10 bases; nucleotides not matched to a gene: 11. The CDR3 length is 15 residues. Germline loops: CDR1 LNHDA, CDR2 SQIVND (reference sequence).

This clonotype was counted many times. The J gene is TRBJ2-3, the V gene TRBV29-1; maybe TRBD1 (5 bases). CDR3 length: 15 residues. Germline-derived CDR1 and CDR2 are SQVTM and ANQGSEA. The germline V and J ends were trimmed by 2 bases and 3 bases, with 15 bases remaining between them. CDR3 loop: CSVESVGLGTDTQYF. CDR3 DNA: TGCAGCGTTGAATCCGTGGGGCTGGGGACAGATACGCAGTATTTT.

This clonotype was recorded at least ten times. The chain carries TRBV29-1 and TRBJ2-3; no reliable D call. The V gene lost 8 bases and the J gene lost 6 bases, with 12 bases spanning the gap. The CDR3 extends over 11 amino acids. The germline V gene encodes CDR1 SQVTM and CDR2 ANQGSEA. CDR3 in DNA: TGCAGCAGGGCTTTTAACGATACGCAGTATTTT. Amino acid sequence: CSRAFNDTQYF.

This clonotype was picked up many times. The CDR3 sequence: CASSSMQGTPSNQPQHF. The CDR3 DNA is TGTGCCAGCAGCTCGATGCAGGGGACCCCTAGCAATCAGCCCCAGCATTTT. V usage is TRBV12-3 or TRBV12-4 and J usage is TRBJ1-5, with a possible D match to TRBD1 (6 bases). This CDR3 has 17 amino acids. Deletions cut 6 bases from V and 0 bases from J, with 18 bases between.

This clonotype was recorded at least ten times. The rearrangement uses TRBV6-6 and TRBJ2-6; D ambiguous. Germline V lookup: CDR1 MNHNY, CDR2 SVGAGI (reference sequence). The CDR3 loop spans 13 amino acids. V lost 7 bases to trimming and J lost 2 bases, with 6 bases between them. This CDR3 reads CASTPPGANVLTF. CDR3 coding DNA: TGTGCCAGCACACCACCTGGGGCCAACGTCCTGACTTTC.

This clonotype appeared many times. The rearrangement links TRBV14 to TRBJ2-7; TRBD1 might be the D (5 bases). This CDR3 has 14 residues. The V and J ends lost 4 bases and 4 bases respectively, with 14 bases between them. Germline assignment: CDR1 SGHDN and CDR2 FVKESK. CDR3 sequence (DNA): TGTGCCAGCAGCCCATGGGGCAGAAAGTACGAGCAGTACTTC. This translates into CASSPWGRKYEQYF.

Many counts were recorded for this clonotype. This sequence joins TRBV27 and TRBJ1-6; D might be TRBD1 (6 bases). The CDR3 has 15 amino acids. CDR1 is MNHEY, CDR2 SMNVEV, per germline (reference sequence). Trimming pared 5 bases from V and 6 bases from J, leaving 14 bases between. CDR3 protein: CASSPRTALNSPLHF. CDR3 nucleotides: TGTGCCAGCAGTCCGCGGACAGCCCTTAATTCACCCCTCCACTTT.

This clonotype was found many times. The chain couples TRBV5-4 to TRBJ1-3; D remains ambiguous. V was trimmed by 0 bases and J by 7 bases, leaving 14 bases between them. The CDR3 loop spans 15 amino acids. Germline V gives CDR1 SGHNT, CDR2 YYREEE (reference sequence). As DNA, the CDR3 is TGTGCCAGCAGCTTGGACCCCAGGCCGTGGAACACCATATATTTT. Translating gives CASSLDPRPWNTIYF.

This clonotype was seen many times. The V gene is TRBV12-3 or TRBV12-4, the J gene TRBJ1-1, with TRBD1 as a possible D gene (6 bases). V dropped 7 bases and J dropped 1 base, with 16 bases sitting between them. This CDR3 contains 15 residues. CDR3 coding DNA: TGTGCCAGCACTTCACAGGGTGGTTGGAACACTGAAGCTTTCTTT. Its translation: CASTSQGGWNTEAFF.

This clonotype appeared many times. This CDR3 is CSSTLYGASGVKETQYF. In nucleotides, the CDR3 is TGCAGTTCTACCCTATATGGGGCTAGCGGGGTTAAAGAGACCCAGTACTTC. The chain is built from TRBV20-1 and TRBJ2-5; 9 bases line up with TRBD2. Germline loops: CDR1 DFQATT, CDR2 SNEGSKA (reference sequence). The CDR3 contains 17 residues. The trim removed 8 bases at V and 3 bases at J, leaving 19 bases unmatched.

This clonotype was observed many times. The rearrangement uses TRBV7-9 and TRBJ2-3; tentative D call: TRBD1 (6 bases). The CDR3 has 15 residues. CDR1 is SEHNR and CDR2 is FQNEAQ in the germline V gene (reference sequence). Deletions cut 4 bases from V and 11 bases from J, with 22 bases between. The CDR3 nucleotides are TGTGCCAGCAGCTATTGGACCGGCCGACAGGAATGGCAGTATTTT. Residues: CASSYWTGRQEWQYF.

There are many counts of this clonotype. The chain employs TRBV6-2 or TRBV6-3 and TRBJ2-3, with D perhaps being TRBD1 or TRBD2 (5 bases each). The CDR3 runs to 17 residues. The V gene lost 2 bases and the J gene lost 0 bases, with 15 bases spanning the gap. Per the germline V gene, CDR1 is MNHEY and CDR2 is SVGEGT. CDR3 sequence reads: CASSYPGRISSTDTQYF. For the CDR3, the DNA is TGTGCCAGCAGTTACCCGGGACGGATCTCTAGCACAGATACGCAGTATTTT.

The sample holds many counts of this clonotype. The rearrangement uses TRBV7-2 and TRBJ2-7; 7 bases are a match to TRBD1. The germline V gene has CDR1 SGHTA and CDR2 FQGNSA. This CDR3 is built from 13 residues. V gave up 4 bases and J gave up 4 bases; unmatched junction bases: 4. In nucleotides, the CDR3 is TGTGCCAGCAGCTCACGGGACAGTTACGAGCAGTACTTC. Translating gives CASSSRDSYEQYF.

This clonotype was observed at least ten times. This chain links TRBV9 with TRBJ1-1; maybe TRBD1 (6 bases). Per germline, CDR1 SGDLS and CDR2 YYNGEE. Trimming stripped 0 bases from V and 6 bases from J, with 15 bases between. CDR3 length: 15 amino acids. The CDR3 loop reads CASSVEVMGAAEAFF. CDR3 coding DNA: TGTGCCAGCAGCGTAGAGGTGATGGGGGCCGCTGAAGCTTTCTTT.

This clonotype was seen many times. The rearrangement links TRBV28 to TRBJ2-7; TRBD1 is a possible D gene (6 bases). CDR1 and CDR2 (germline): MDHEN, SYDVKM. V lost 2 bases to trimming and J lost 5 bases, with 13 bases between them. This CDR3 contains 14 residues. CDR3: CASSLPPAGDEQYF. Written as DNA, the CDR3 is TGTGCCAGCAGTTTACCCCCCGCAGGGGACGAGCAGTACTTC.

This clonotype was observed many times. This sequence joins TRBV7-6 and TRBJ1-1; D ambiguous. The CDR3 spans 15 residues. V gave up 0 bases and J gave up 0 bases, with 8 bases separating them. CDR1 SGHVS and CDR2 FNYEAQ come from the germline V gene. The CDR3 here is CASSLAQWMNTEAFF. CDR3 nucleotide sequence: TGTGCCAGCAGCTTAGCTCAGTGGATGAACACTGAAGCTTTCTTT.

This clonotype was observed a few times. The V gene is TRBV19, the J gene TRBJ1-1; 7 bases are shared with TRBD1. This CDR3 has 14 amino acids. The V segment lost 5 bases and the J segment 6 bases; nucleotides outside the gene matches: 9. CDR1 and CDR2 (germline): LNHDA, SQIVND (reference sequence). The CDR3 region has the DNA TGTGCCAGTAGTCCAAGCAGGGGGGCTTCTGAAGCTTTCTTT. It translates to CASSPSRGASEAFF.

The chain carries TRBV7-9 and TRBJ1-1; weak D call: TRBD1 (5 bases). With 5 bases removed from V and 1 base from J, the gap between germline ends came to 14 bases. CDR3 length: 15 residues. Germline V gene data show CDR1 as SEHNR and CDR2 as FQNEAQ (reference sequence). The CDR3 DNA is TGTGCCAGCAGCGCTCTTCTAGGGACGAACACTGAAGCTTTCTTT. This sequence encodes CASSALLGTNTEAFF.

This clonotype was observed many times. This chain connects TRBV10-3 to TRBJ2-5; unclear D gene. This CDR3 is 15 amino acids long. The germline gives CDR1 ENHRY, CDR2 SYGVKD. The germline V and J ends were trimmed by 5 bases and 0 bases, with 13 bases remaining between them. The CDR3 loop is CAISPSGPNQETQYF. CDR3 DNA: TGTGCCATCAGTCCCTCGGGCCCCAACCAAGAGACCCAGTACTTC.

This clonotype has at least ten counts. V gene TRBV5-1 combines with J gene TRBJ1-2; 7 nucleotides match TRBD1. J was trimmed by 1 base and V by 2 bases; bases with no gene match: 5. Germline lookup yields CDR1 SGHRS and CDR2 YFSETQ. The CDR3 is 15 residues long. The chain's CDR3 is CASSLGTAFNYGYTF. CDR3 in DNA: TGCGCCAGCAGCTTAGGGACAGCTTTTAACTATGGCTACACCTTC.

This clonotype was detected ten times or more. The chain carries TRBV9 and TRBJ1-2; the D is unclear. The CDR3 extends over 15 amino acids. Germline V gene lookup returns CDR1 SGDLS and CDR2 YYNGEE. V gave up 3 bases and J gave up 6 bases, with 18 bases separating them. The DNA for the CDR3 is TGTGCCAGCAGCGCTCACCCTTTTGCGCAGAATGGCTACACCTTC. It encodes CASSAHPFAQNGYTF. Supplemented by reference TRBV9 and TRBJ1-2, the full variable domain reads DSGVTQTPKHLITATGQRVTLRCSPRSGDLSVYWYQQSLDQGLQFLIQYYNGEERAKGNILERFSAQQFPDLHSELNLSSLELGDSALYFCASSAHPFAQNGYTFGSGTRLTVV.

This clonotype was detected a few times. The chain has TRBV6-2 or TRBV6-3 and TRBJ1-5; unclear D gene. Germline lookup yields CDR1 MNHEY and CDR2 SVGEGT. The CDR3 length is 13 residues. V was clipped by 5 bases and J by 1 base, with 6 bases between them. CDR3 residues: CASSANSNQPQHF. The CDR3 DNA reads TGTGCCAGCAGTGCCAACAGCAATCAGCCCCAGCATTTT.